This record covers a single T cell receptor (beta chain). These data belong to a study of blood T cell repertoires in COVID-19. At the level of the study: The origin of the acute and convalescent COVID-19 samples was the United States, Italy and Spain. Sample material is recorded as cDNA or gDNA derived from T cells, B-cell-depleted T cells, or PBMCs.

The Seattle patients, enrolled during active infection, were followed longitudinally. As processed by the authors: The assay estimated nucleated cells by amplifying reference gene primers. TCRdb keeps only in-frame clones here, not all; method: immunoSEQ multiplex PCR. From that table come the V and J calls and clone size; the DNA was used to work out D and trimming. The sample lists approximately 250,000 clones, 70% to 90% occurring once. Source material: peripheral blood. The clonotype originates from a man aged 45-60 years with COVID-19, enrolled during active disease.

CDR3 coding DNA: TGTGCCAGCAGCTTGCGGTTTAGCGGGGGGGCCGGTGGCGGGGAGCTGTTTTTT. Translated, it gives CASSLRFSGGAGGGELFF. The chain links TRBV5-4 to TRBJ2-2, with 11 nucleotides matching TRBD2. V gave up 1 base and J gave up 7 bases; unmatched junction bases: 12. CDR1 is SGHNT, CDR2 YYREEE, per germline (reference sequence). The CDR3 has 18 residues.